The sample holds many counts of the clone carrying this T cell receptor (beta chain). Its antigen is still unknown. TCRdb called the RT-PCR reads again in MiXCR, with one record for every CDR3 protein. The sample carries 500,000 to 600,000 distinct CDR3 sequences, approximately 15% recorded once. The CDR3 covers 9 residues. Germline loops: CDR1 SGHTS, CDR2 YDEGEE. V was cut by 10 bases and J by 8 bases, with 8 bases left in between. This sample is drawn from a study of response to subunit inactivated influenza vaccine. Overall study findings and caveats: With each seasonal influenza vaccination, the authors suggested, few new T cells are recruited.

This clonotype was obtained from a man aged 45-60 years who received an inactivated influenza vaccine. This specimen was PBMCs from blood, taken roughly 12 days after vaccination. The rearrangement links TRBV5-8 to TRBJ2-3, with a tentative D call TRBD2 (5 bases). This chain's CDR3 is CAAGGTQYF. The CDR3 DNA reads as TGTGCCGCGGGTGGTACGCAGTATTTT.